These 3 T cell receptor beta chains were all obtained from the same sample, sequenced in a study of T cell changes during pregnancy in multiple sclerosis. Using immunoSEQ multiplex PCR, the repertoire was profiled, and TCRdb retains in-frame clones only, with some absent. Of tens of thousands of clones detected, around nine tenths appear once; the ten largest clones hold about 13%. The sample in question was CD8+ T cells from peripheral blood mononuclear cells, obtained in the first trimester of pregnancy. Every receptor here comes from a female donor in good health, enrolled as a control in a pregnancy study.

This chain uses TRBV6-5 with TRBJ2-5, with a weak D call TRBD2 (5 bases). The CDR3 is 15 residues long. The germline V gene has CDR1 MNHEY and CDR2 SVGAGI. Trimming took off 3 bases at V and 2 bases at J, with 13 bases between the two ends. CDR3 in DNA: TGTGCCAGCAGTTATTTGGTGGGCGGGCAAGAGACCCAGTACTTC. The encoded protein is CASSYLVGGQETQYF.

The chain links TRBV6-1 to TRBJ2-1; 11 positions agree with TRBD2. The CDR3 covers 15 residues. Per the germline V gene, CDR1 is MNHNS and CDR2 is SASEGT. V dropped 5 bases and J dropped 5; count of bases not matched to a gene: 5. The chain's CDR3 is CASSPLAGGNNEQFF. CDR3 sequence (DNA): TGTGCCAGCAGTCCCTTAGCGGGAGGGAACAATGAGCAGTTCTTC.

The CDR3 region has the DNA TGCGCCAGCCGAGACAACTCCTACGAGCAGTACTTC. Translating gives CASRDNSYEQYF. J is TRBJ2-7 and V is TRBV10-2; D unclear. CDR1 and CDR2 from the germline V gene are WSHSY and SAAADI. This CDR3 spans 12 amino acids. Between the trimmed V and J ends, which lost 8 bases and 0 bases, there was a span of 8 bases.